This TCR beta chain appears in the sequencing data of a study of cytomegalovirus exposure and HLA in healthy donors (dated by TCRdb to the late 2010s). Context from the whole study: According to an earlier analysis of a few hundred of the donors, some 180 million T cells yielded 117 million unique TCR beta sequences and about 280 Gb of sequence data. Roughly 5 DR-DQ haplotypes were handled as single units for association and clustering, since linkage in the cohort was strong. The aim of the study was to test whether cataloging public T cell receptors could identify signatures of past pathogen exposure. A later genetic analysis used genome-wide SNP genotypes for about three fifths of the 666 donors, treating that subset as a discovery cohort. In a later analysis, previously published TCR beta repertoires from 500 to 750 donors were re-analyzed and high-resolution HLA genotyping was added so that TCR occurrence patterns could be studied. Rather than drawing on any new phenotypic data, the later analysis identified candidate immune exposures from TCR beta sequences and the way those sequences occurred across donors. Among 300 to 500 genotyped donors of the cohort, an average of about 220,000 unique TCR beta nucleotide sequences was sequenced per donor, of which about 19% were non-productive. Donor age, sex, ethnicity and CMV serostatus were collected together with the repertoire data. All discovery cohort repertoires had been generated on a single sequencing platform. Of the roughly 400 genotyped donors, roughly 80% were placed in the genetic ancestry cluster associated with self-reported Caucasian donors. Class I and class II HLA loci were covered by the typing at four-digit resolution. In an earlier analysis of roughly 540 of the donors, high-throughput TCR beta sequencing was used to judge whether each TCR beta V gene segment behaved as functional or pseudogenic. Along with the roughly 710-subject first cohort, a separate validation cohort of roughly 110 different subjects was used. Roughly 290 gigabases of sequencing data and approximately 91 million unique TCR sequences made up an early release that covered over 550 HLA-typed donors. Typing coverage varied by locus: roughly 620-640 donors for A, B, C, DRB1 and DQB1; more than 500 for DQA1; some 610 for DPA1; about 450 for DPB1. Using immunosequencing, the study profiled T cell repertoires from around 680 subjects and related those repertoires to cytomegalovirus serostatus. High-throughput TCR immunosequencing, statistical association of individual TCRs with disease status, and machine learning were combined to predict cytomegalovirus infection status.

The cohort comprised several hundred healthy bone marrow donors. Cohort members were all nominally healthy when sampled, although unrecorded immune exposures were likely present. The donor was CMV seronegative and was included in the group of a few hundred seronegative cohort members. Each donor provided a peripheral blood sample, and peripheral blood mononuclear cells were used for TCR beta sequencing. The Qiagen DNeasy Blood Extraction Kit was used to extract genomic DNA from the blood cell samples. Relative to germline, V is missing 5 bases and J is missing 10 bases, with 8 bases of the junction outside any gene match. The CDR3 has 14 amino acids, counting the end cysteine and phenylalanine. The only DNA kept is the CDR3, 42 bases in frame from the first base. From the germline V gene (reference sequence), CDR1 is SEHNR and CDR2 is FQNEAQ. This clone turned up a few times. This clone's antigen is unknown. Per-base qualities were not stored, and no clone one base away is much larger.

The full study reports these points: The classifier was reported to diagnose cytomegalovirus status with high specificity and sensitivity in both the original and validation cohorts. When HLA alleles, especially DR and DQ, strongly co-occurred, attributing TCR associations to individual alleles was difficult. Roughly uniform sequencing depth across donors was assumed in presence/absence analyses, although this assumption may not hold. Only TCR beta chains were sequenced in this cohort, and the absence of alpha or paired-chain data limited detectable features. CMV serostatus was the only immune exposure information available for the cohort. In a later analysis, several top co-occurrence clusters were reported to appear linked to parvovirus B19, influenza, CMV and Epstein-Barr virus. A total of 150 or so TCR beta chains were listed by the study as associated with cytomegalovirus. Most CMV-associated TCR beta chains appeared to be HLA-restricted in a later analysis, and the HLA associations seemed to be driven largely by CMV exposure. In a later analysis, the rate of TCR association differed among HLA loci, with DRB1 alleles having the most associated TCRs and HLA-C alleles having the fewest. Some IMGT-functional V segments, including TRBV6-2 and TRBV6-3, could not be told apart with the 87-base-pair reads, so those segments were excluded. Because HLA typing was unavailable for some donors at each locus, only the typed subset was used in association tests. In an earlier analysis of 587 of the donors, most TCR beta V segments appeared in productive rearrangements about 87% or about 30% of the time, broadly matching IMGT annotations. In a later genetic analysis, a missense DCLRE1C variant was associated with V-gene and J-gene trimming of TCR beta chains, and the association was replicated in an independent cohort. A further reported finding was that TCR beta sequences accurately predicted the HLA-A and HLA-B alleles for most subjects in the first cohort. Linkage disequilibrium might explain the correlated functional status among segregating V segments, but an unknown experimental factor could not be ruled out. Most TCR sequences were seen in very few donors, while some public TCRs were found in many individuals. The sequencing pipeline was judged likely to have produced a cluster of highly shared sequence variants as a technical artifact. It was suggested by the authors that the approach could potentially be generalized to other disease states and immunological phenotypes. At a false discovery rate of 0.05, a later analysis linked 15,000 to 20,000 TCR beta sequences to specific HLA alleles. Compared with equally common non-associated chains, HLA-associated TCR beta chains in a later analysis were more clonally expanded and had lower generation probabilities. Because counts were too low, some 17 rarely observed V segments, including chromosome 9 orphons, were left out of the earlier analysis of 500 to 750 of the donors. Three of the identified cytomegalovirus-associated TCR beta chains were confirmed in vitro to be specific for cytomegalovirus antigens. A later genetic analysis reported fewer N-insertions in productive TCRs among donors in an Asian-associated ancestry cluster than the roughly 620-donor mean.

Library method: the immunoSEQ multiplex PCR assay. For the multiplex PCR, a mixture combining 60 forward primers for TCR Vbeta segments and 13 reverse primers for TCR Jbeta segments was used. Amplification of the CDR3 region of rearranged TCR beta genes was performed with a multiplex PCR assay on genomic DNA. The Illumina HiSeq System was used to sequence the amplified TCR beta libraries as 87-base-pair reads. In the authors' own workflow: Across the 640 or so repertoires, a later analysis counted roughly 84 million unique TCR beta chains, roughly 11 million of which were shared by at least two donors. Raw reads were error-corrected and collapsed into unique sequences with a nearest-neighbor algorithm that merged closely related sequences to remove PCR and sequencing errors. CDR3 sequences were aligned to IMGT reference sequences to assign V, D and J gene segments. Each retained sequence needed at least a six-nucleotide match to both a V gene segment and a J gene segment. A rearrangement counted as productive if the CDR3 had no stop codons and remained in frame with V and J, and every other rearrangement counted as non-productive. CDR3 was defined by IMGT convention, running from the second conserved V-encoded cysteine to the conserved J-encoded phenylalanine. The earlier analysis of about 570 of the donors excluded any sequence lacking an unambiguous match to a single V gene segment. An earlier analysis of around 600 of the donors classified V segments as functional when productive rearrangements were above 56.7% and as segregating when the standard deviation between donors was above 5%. To diagnose cytomegalovirus status from the catalog of TCR beta chain sequences, a statistical classification framework was built. In a later analysis, TCR nucleotide sequences were compared against IMGT/GENE-DB human TR gene sequences so that V and J genes could be assigned. The TCRdist pipeline was used in a later analysis to assign CDR3 sequences and most-parsimonious VDJ recombination scenarios. In a later analysis, each TCR beta chain was defined by its CDR3 amino acid sequence together with its V-gene family, and reads without a unique V-gene family were excluded. A later analysis removed several hundred highly shared, low-generation-probability nucleotide sequences to deal with suspected cross-contamination and a sequencing artifact. In a later analysis, a clonal expansion index was calculated for each public chain from normalized within-repertoire ranks of inferred template counts. In a later analysis, generation probabilities were computed using a VDJ recombination model fitted to out-of-frame rearrangements, and the results were checked against IGoR. In a later analysis, TCR-TCR, TCR-HLA and TCR-CMV co-occurrence was scored with hypergeometric tests, and a repertoire-size bias correction was applied to TCR pairs. False discovery rates were estimated in a later analysis by permuting HLA or CMV assignments 20 times. In a later analysis, co-occurring TCRs were grouped using DBSCAN, and TCRdist sequence similarity was added for clustering within HLA-allele-positive subsets. For co-occurrence clustering, repertoires with fewer than 30,000 or more than 120,000 public chains were excluded, along with four to six repertoires with anomalous nucleotide sharing. TCRdb holds this immuneACCESS table with in-frame rearrangements only. Some clones are missing; in checked studies, unresolved V genes explain under half, and the rest has no known cause. That table furnishes V, J and clone size, whereas the DNA furnished D and trimming. This sample gives 150,000 or so clones in total; approximately 80% of them show up just once. The top ten constitute roughly 4.3% of the sample.

The clonotype was recovered from a male donor in good health and CMV-seronegative. Sequences were obtained from PBMCs. The V and J segments used are TRBV7-9 and TRBJ2-1, and 10 junctional nucleotides match TRBD1. The CDR3 region has the sequence CASSADRGLEEQFF. Here is the DNA: TGTGCCAGCAGCGCAGACAGGGGGCTAGAAGAGCAGTTCTTC.